Following are 21 T cell receptor beta chains from one sample sequenced in a study of blood T cell repertoires in COVID-19. Clones were sequenced by immunoSEQ multiplex PCR, and TCRdb holds only the in-frame ones, with some missing. The table records about 400,000 clones, 70% to 90% of them present only once. The sample was PBMCs or T cells enriched from blood (not recorded which). These receptors all stem from a woman in her late teens or twenties with acute COVID-19.

The chain has TRBV7-9 and TRBJ1-2; TRBD1 matches at 11 bases. In germline, CDR1 is SEHNR, CDR2 FQNEAQ (reference sequence). The CDR3 has 14 amino acids. V shed 6 bases and J 7 bases; nucleotides not matched to a gene: 7. In DNA, the CDR3 is TGTGCCAGCAGGAGGGACAGGGGGACTGCTGGCTACACCTTC. Amino acid sequence: CASRRDRGTAGYTF.

This clone was seen only once. V usage is TRBV18 and J usage is TRBJ1-2; 7 bases map to TRBD1. In germline, CDR1 is KGHSH, CDR2 LQKENI. There are 13 residues in the CDR3. V trimming: 3 bases; J trimming: 8 bases; junction bases outside the gene matches: 6. The DNA of the CDR3 is TGTGCCAGCTCACCTTTAGAAGGGGGCGGCTACACCTTC. It codes for CASSPLEGGGYTF. Using reference TRBV18 and TRBJ1-2 for the parts outside the CDR3, the full variable domain is NAGVMQNPRHLVRRRGQEARLRCSPMKGHSHVYWYRQLPEEGLKFMVYLQKENIIDESGMPKERFSAEFPKEGPSILRIQQVVRGDSAAYFCASSPLEGGGYTFGSGTRLTVV.

This clone was observed a single time. The chain combines TRBV25-1 with TRBJ2-7; 11 bases line up with TRBD2. This CDR3 contains 15 residues. The germline V gene has CDR1 MGHDK and CDR2 SYGVNS. The J segment lost 4 bases and the V segment lost 6 bases, leaving 8 bases of the junction unmatched. CDR3 in amino acids: CASSAQRTSGYEQYF. CDR3 nucleotides: TGTGCCAGCAGCGCCCAAAGGACTAGCGGGTACGAGCAGTACTTC.

The genes are TRBV5-1 and TRBJ2-1; 7 bases are shared with TRBD2. With 0 bases clipped from V and 8 bases from J, the junction kept 8 bases outside the gene matches. CDR1 and CDR2 from the germline V gene are SGHRS and YFSETQ. This CDR3 has 15 amino acids. The CDR3 reads CASSLGTRREDEQFF. CDR3 nucleotides: TGCGCCAGCAGCTTGGGGACTAGAAGGGAGGATGAGCAGTTCTTC.

V gene TRBV10-2 combines with J gene TRBJ1-5, with TRBD1 matching over 8 bases. CDR1 is WSHSY, CDR2 SAAADI, per germline. This CDR3 region has 19 residues. V was pared by 2 bases and J by 2 bases, with 14 bases of the junction left unmatched. The CDR3 DNA follows: TGCGCCAGCAGTGAGCGAGTAGGGCAGGGGGCAAGGGGCAATCAGCCCCAGCATTTT. Translating gives CASSERVGQGARGNQPQHF.

V usage is TRBV4-1 and J usage is TRBJ2-5; D is perhaps TRBD1 (6 bases). The CDR3 length is 17 residues. The germline gives CDR1 MGHRA, CDR2 YSYEKL. V was shortened by 1 base and J by 4 bases, with 19 bases between the two germline ends. The CDR3 reads CASSQVSGTQLGETQYF. The CDR3 DNA sequence: TGCGCCAGCAGCCAAGTTTCCGGGACACAGCTCGGAGAGACCCAGTACTTC.

The V gene is TRBV9, the J gene TRBJ2-7; TRBD2 agrees at 7 bases. Germline-derived CDR1 and CDR2 are SGDLS and YYNGEE. This CDR3 is 15 amino acids long. The V and J ends lost 0 bases and 2 bases, in that order; junction bases with no gene match: 5. The CDR3 DNA is TGTGCCAGCAGCGTAGGCGTAGCGGGTACCTACGAGCAGTACTTC. Protein: CASSVGVAGTYEQYF.

This rearrangement joins TRBV12-5 to TRBJ2-7; possible D gene TRBD1, 6 bases. CDR3 size: 12 residues. The germline gives CDR1 LGHNT, CDR2 FRNRAP. Deletions cut 7 bases from V and 3 bases from J, with 10 bases between. For the CDR3, the DNA is TGTGCTAGTGCTACAGGGTTCTACGAGCAGTACTTC. Translation: CASATGFYEQYF.

The rearrangement uses TRBV5-6 and TRBJ2-2, with D perhaps matching TRBD1 (6 bases). The CDR3 is made up of 15 amino acids. Germline loops: CDR1 SGHDT, CDR2 YYEEEE. V lost 4 bases, J lost 1 base, and 11 bases lay in between. Written as DNA, the CDR3 is TGTGCCAGCAGCCCGGGACAAATGAACACCGGGGAGCTGTTTTTT. Its translation: CASSPGQMNTGELFF.

The CDR3 DNA reads as TGTGCCAGCAGCTTAGGACTAGCGGGTAGCTCCTACGAGCAGTACTTC. Amino acids: CASSLGLAGSSYEQYF. The chain employs TRBV7-2 and TRBJ2-7; 10 nucleotides line up with TRBD2. J gave up 0 bases and V 1 base, and 3 bases lay outside the gene matches. This CDR3 region has 16 residues. Germline V gene lookup returns CDR1 SGHTA and CDR2 FQGNSA.

The V and J genes are TRBV7-2 and TRBJ2-4, with 12 bases aligning to TRBD1. The germline V gene has CDR1 SGHTA and CDR2 FQGNSA. V lost 2 bases to trimming and J lost 8 bases; unmatched junction nucleotides: 7. The CDR3 contains 16 residues. CDR3 sequence reads: CASSLIGTGGAYIQYF. Written as DNA, the CDR3 is TGTGCCAGCAGCTTAATCGGGACAGGGGGCGCTTACATTCAGTACTTC.

The rearrangement uses TRBV7-9 and TRBJ1-2; TRBD1 agrees at 7 bases. V lost 7 bases, J lost 3 bases, and 2 bases stayed unmatched. The CDR3 is made up of 12 amino acids. The germline V gene encodes CDR1 SEHNR and CDR2 FQNEAQ (reference sequence). The CDR3 DNA follows: TGTGCCAGCAACCAGGGGGACTATGGCTACACCTTC. Protein: CASNQGDYGYTF. Full variable domain (remainder filled in from reference TRBV7-9 and TRBJ1-2): DTGVSQNPRHKITKRGQNVTFRCDPISEHNRLYWYRQTLGQGPEFLTYFQNEAQLEKSRLLSDRFSAERPKGSFSTLEIQRTEQGDSAMYLCASNQGDYGYTFGSGTRLTVV.

Notes on this clone: This sample includes further DNA sequences coding for the same CDR3. V usage is TRBV5-1 and J usage is TRBJ1-4; 9 nucleotides match TRBD1. The ends lost 3 bases at V and 5 bases at J; junction bases unmatched: 2. The CDR3 is made up of 14 amino acids. From germline, CDR1 is SGHRS and CDR2 YFSETQ. The DNA for the CDR3 is TGCGCCAGCAGCTCCGGGACAGGGAATGAAAAACTGTTTTTT. Translated, it gives CASSSGTGNEKLFF. Full variable domain (rest looked up from reference TRBV5-1 and TRBJ1-4): KAGVTQTPRYLIKTRGQQVTLSCSPISGHRSVSWYQQTPGQGLQFLFEYFSETQRNKGNFPGRFSGRQFSNSRSEMNVSTLELGDSALYLCASSSGTGNEKLFFGSGTQLSVL.

This clone showed up just a few times. The rearrangement uses TRBV7-2 and TRBJ1-2; D ambiguous. The CDR3 loop spans 14 amino acids. Deletions cut 3 bases from V and 4 bases from J, with 12 bases between. Germline V gene data show CDR1 as SGHTA and CDR2 as FQGNSA. CDR3 in DNA: TGTGCCAGCAGCTTTCCAGACACGGTCTATGGCTACACCTTC. Translation: CASSFPDTVYGYTF.

The chain has TRBV14 and TRBJ1-5; D ambiguous. This CDR3 region has 12 residues. Germline loops: CDR1 SGHDN, CDR2 FVKESK. Trimming took 5 bases from V and 6 from J, leaving 8 bases between them. CDR3 bases: TGTGCCAGCAGCTCCACATCTCAGCCCCAGCATTTT. Translated: CASSSTSQPQHF.

The gene calls are TRBV2 and TRBJ1-1, with a weak D call TRBD1 (5 bases). The CDR3 spans 13 residues. Between the trimmed V and J ends, which lost 6 bases and 1 base, there was a span of 9 bases. CDR1 is SNHLY and CDR2 is FYNNEI in the germline V gene. As DNA, the CDR3 is TGTGCCAGCAGAAAGACAGAGAACACTGAAGCTTTCTTT. Translation: CASRKTENTEAFF.

The genes are TRBV15 and TRBJ2-7, with D possibly TRBD1 on 6 matching bases. The CDR3 length is 14 residues. Germline CDR1 is LNHNV and CDR2 is YYDKDF (reference sequence). The V and J ends lost 0 bases and 1 base respectively, with 7 bases between them. The CDR3 is CATSRDQGSYEQYF. The DNA for the CDR3 is TGTGCCACCAGCAGAGATCAGGGGTCCTACGAGCAGTACTTC.

CDR3 sequence: CASTQGKRDQPQHF. CDR3 bases: TGCGCCAGCACACAGGGGAAGAGGGATCAGCCCCAGCATTTT. The rearrangement uses TRBV10-2 and TRBJ1-5; TRBD1 matches 7 bases. This CDR3 contains 14 residues. The germline V gene encodes CDR1 WSHSY and CDR2 SAAADI. The ends lost 7 bases at V and 5 bases at J; junction bases unmatched: 8.

This clone was observed a handful of times. The V and J genes are TRBV5-5 and TRBJ1-5; D is perhaps TRBD1 (5 bases). The germline V gene encodes CDR1 SGHKS and CDR2 YYEKEE (reference sequence). This CDR3 has 15 amino acids. The germline V and J ends were trimmed by 4 bases and 0 bases, with 11 bases remaining between them. The CDR3 loop reads CASSIGEYSNQPQHF. The CDR3 DNA reads TGTGCCAGCAGCATAGGGGAATATAGCAATCAGCCCCAGCATTTT.

The chain carries TRBV5-4 and TRBJ2-7; maybe TRBD1 (6 bases). There are 15 residues in the CDR3. CDR1 SGHNT and CDR2 YYREEE come from the germline V gene (reference sequence). V was pared by 2 bases and J by 4 bases, with 16 bases between. The CDR3 loop reads CASSFPGENPYEQYF. The CDR3 coding sequence is TGTGCCAGCAGCTTTCCAGGGGAGAACCCTTACGAGCAGTACTTC.

The chain couples TRBV7-8 to TRBJ2-1; perhaps TRBD2 as D (7 bases). Trimming removed 5 bases at V and 9 bases at J, with 17 bases between. This CDR3 contains 14 residues. Germline lookup yields CDR1 SGHVS and CDR2 FQNEAQ. CDR3 protein: CASSVGGVSGEQFF. DNA of the CDR3: TGTGCCAGCAGCGTAGGGGGGGTTTCTGGTGAGCAGTTCTTC.